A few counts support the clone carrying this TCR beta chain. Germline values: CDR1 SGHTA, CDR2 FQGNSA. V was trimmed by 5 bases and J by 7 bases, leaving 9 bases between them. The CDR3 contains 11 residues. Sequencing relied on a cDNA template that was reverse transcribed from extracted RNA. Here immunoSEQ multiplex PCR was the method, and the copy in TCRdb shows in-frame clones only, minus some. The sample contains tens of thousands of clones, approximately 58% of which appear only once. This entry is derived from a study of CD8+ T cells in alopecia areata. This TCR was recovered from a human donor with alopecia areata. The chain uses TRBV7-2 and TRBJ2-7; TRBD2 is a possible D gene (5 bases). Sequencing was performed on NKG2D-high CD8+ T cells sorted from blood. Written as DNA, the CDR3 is TGTGCCAGCAGCATTAGAGGGGAGCAGTACTTC. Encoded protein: CASSIRGEQYF. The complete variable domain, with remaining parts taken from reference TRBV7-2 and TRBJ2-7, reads GAGVSQSPSNKVTEKGKDVELRCDPISGHTALYWYRQSLGQGLEFLIYFQGNSAPDKSGLPSDRFSAERTGGSVSTLTIQRTQQEDSAVYLCASSIRGEQYFGPGTRLTVT.